This T cell receptor beta chain was retrieved from a study of blood T cells in healthy people across ages. Regarding the study as a whole: The unknown donor CMV status may have confounded expanded clonotype changes.

The CDR3 length is 18 residues. Germline V CDR1 and CDR2: SGHRS, YFSETQ. The V end was cut by 1 base, the J end by 0 bases, with 17 bases between. Each donor was a healthy Caucasian individual from Russia, aged about 6 to 95. Every donor contributed 8 to 10 milliliters of peripheral blood by blood draw. Samples had at least 6 million PBMCs isolated from them. A second PCR of about 6 to 12 cycles used a sample-barcoded 5' primer and a J-beta primer mix. MiXCR, run by TCRdb on the 5' RACE reads, gives a single entry per CDR3 protein. The profile shows some 1.4 million distinct CDR3 sequences, roughly 45% of them singletons. This clonotype was counted between two and nine times. Its antigen is as yet unknown.

This chain joins TRBV5-1 and TRBJ2-1; D not resolved. The clonotype was recovered from a woman under 30 in good health. Sample: blood. CDR3 loop: CASSLLPQLDASYNEQFF. The CDR3 nucleotides read TGCGCCAGCAGCTTGTTGCCCCAACTGGACGCCTCCTACAATGAGCAGTTCTTC.